This entry lists 18 T cell receptor beta chains sequenced from one sample in a study of blood T cell repertoires in COVID-19. Profiling relied on immunoSEQ multiplex PCR, and the TCRdb table lists in-frame clones only, not all of them. The repertoire has roughly 140,000 clones, approximately 73% of them found once; the top ten carry more than 3%. The specimen was peripheral blood. These receptors came from a woman of 80 years or more with acute or convalescent COVID-19.

This clone was seen just once. The chain links TRBV3-1 (or the pseudogene TRBV3-2) to TRBJ1-2; D is perhaps TRBD1 (5 bases). V was cut by 5 bases and J by 7 bases, with 17 bases left in between. This CDR3 contains 14 residues. Germline loops: CDR1 LGHDT, CDR2 YNNKEL (reference sequence). DNA of the CDR3: TGTGCCAGCAGCGCGCGGGACCACGGGACTGGCTACACCTTC. It is translated as CASSARDHGTGYTF.

The rearrangement joins TRBV7-2 to TRBJ1-1, with D possibly being TRBD1 (6 bases). The germline V gene encodes CDR1 SGHTA and CDR2 FQGNSA. The CDR3 extends over 13 amino acids. The V gene lost 2 bases and the J gene lost 7 bases, with 11 bases spanning the gap. The CDR3 nucleotides read TGTGCCAGCAGCTTAAAACAGGGCGGTGAAGCTTTCTTT. Translated: CASSLKQGGEAFF.

This sequence joins TRBV10-1 and TRBJ2-4; TRBD2 aligns across 16 bases. Trimming took 8 bases from V and 10 from J; bases not matched to a gene: 2. The CDR3 loop spans 13 amino acids. The V gene's germline CDR1 is WNHNN and CDR2 SYGVQD (reference sequence). In DNA form, the CDR3 reads TGCGCCAGCCCGGGACTAGCGGGGGGGATTCAGTACTTC. Protein product: CASPGLAGGIQYF.

V gene TRBV10-3 combines with J gene TRBJ2-1; D gene unclear. V lost 8 bases and J lost 3, with 14 bases in between. The CDR3 is 14 residues long. Germline loops: CDR1 ENHRY, CDR2 SYGVKD. The CDR3 region is CAISAADDYNEQFF. The CDR3, as DNA: TGTGCCATCTCCGCGGCAGACGACTACAATGAGCAGTTCTTC.

This sequence joins TRBV3-1 (or the pseudogene TRBV3-2) and TRBJ2-2, with D possibly TRBD2 on 5 matching bases. V lost 9 bases to trimming and J lost 4 bases, with 15 bases between them. The CDR3 has 14 amino acids. Germline values: CDR1 LGHDT, CDR2 YNNKEL (reference sequence). CDR3: CASRSQAGTGELFF. CDR3 coding DNA: TGTGCCAGTCGGTCGCAGGCGGGCACCGGGGAGCTGTTTTTT.

This clone was seen once. This chain links TRBV5-6 with TRBJ2-7; D may be TRBD1 (5 bases). In germline, CDR1 is SGHDT, CDR2 YYEEEE. CDR3 length: 14 amino acids. Trimming shortened V by 0 bases and J by 2 bases, and 9 bases separated the two germline ends. This CDR3 reads CASSLEGRTYEQYF. DNA of the CDR3: TGTGCCAGCAGCTTGGAGGGGCGAACCTACGAGCAGTACTTC. Variable domain in full (rest from reference TRBV5-6 and TRBJ2-7): DAGVTQSPTHLIKTRGQQVTLRCSPKSGHDTVSWYQQALGQGPQFIFQYYEEEERQRGNFPDRFSGHQFPNYSSELNVNALLLGDSALYLCASSLEGRTYEQYFGPGTRLTVT.

The chain links TRBV7-2 to TRBJ2-5; D is uncertain. The CDR3 is 13 residues long. With 1 base removed from V and 2 bases from J, the gap between germline ends came to 5 bases. Germline lookup yields CDR1 SGHTA and CDR2 FQGNSA. CDR3 sequence (DNA): TGTGCCAGCAGCTTAGAACAGCAAGAGACCCAGTACTTC. The encoded protein is CASSLEQQETQYF.

The chain links TRBV18 to TRBJ1-3; D is undetermined. Germline V gene data show CDR1 as KGHSH and CDR2 as LQKENI. Trimming removed 1 base from V and 0 bases from J, with 7 bases in between. CDR3 length equals 15 residues. CDR3 region: CASSPQPFSGNTIYF. The CDR3 coding sequence is TGTGCCAGCTCACCACAGCCATTCTCTGGAAACACCATATATTTT.

The rearrangement joins TRBV6-5 to TRBJ2-1; possibly TRBD1 for D (6 bases). Germline-derived CDR1 and CDR2 are MNHEY and SVGAGI. The CDR3 is 15 amino acids. V was clipped by 6 bases and J by 4 bases, with 16 bases between them. CDR3 region: CASSPTGTLYNEQFF. CDR3 in DNA: TGTGCCAGCAGCCCCACCGGGACATTGTACAATGAGCAGTTCTTC.

This chain links TRBV5-6 with TRBJ1-4, with D tentatively TRBD1 (5 bases). Trimming took 4 bases from V and 7 from J, leaving 20 bases between them. This CDR3 region has 16 residues. Germline assignment: CDR1 SGHDT and CDR2 YYEEEE. CDR3 protein: CASSLGPGYLGEKLFF. The CDR3 DNA sequence: TGTGCCAGCAGCCTGGGACCGGGGTACCTCGGTGAAAAACTGTTTTTT.

V gene TRBV29-1 combines with J gene TRBJ1-1; D gene unclear. Trimming pared 7 bases from V and 8 bases from J, leaving 14 bases between. The germline V gene encodes CDR1 SQVTM and CDR2 ANQGSEA. The CDR3 is made up of 11 amino acids. The CDR3 region has the DNA TGCAGCGGGGCGCTCGCCAGGGAAGCTTTCTTT. It codes for CSGALAREAFF. Full variable domain (outside the CDR3, taken from reference TRBV29-1 and TRBJ1-1): SAVISQKPSRDICQRGTSLTIQCQVDSQVTMMFWYRQQPGQSLTLIATANQGSEATYESGFVIDKFPISRPNLTFSTLTVSNMSPEDSSIYLCSGALAREAFFGQGTRLTVV.

The rearrangement joins TRBV7-9 to TRBJ1-2, with 7 nucleotides matching TRBD1. The germline CDR1 and CDR2 sequences are SEHNR and FQNEAQ (reference sequence). The CDR3 covers 16 residues. Germline trimming cut 1 base from V and 4 bases from J; bases unmatched to any gene: 9. CDR3: CASSLGLGDSFYGYTF. The CDR3 nucleotides read TGTGCCAGCAGCTTAGGATTGGGGGACAGCTTCTATGGCTACACCTTC.

The V gene is TRBV7-6, the J gene TRBJ2-1; D gene uncertain. V was shortened by 4 bases and J by 12 bases, with 13 bases between the two germline ends. This CDR3 spans 12 amino acids. CDR1 and CDR2 from the germline V gene are SGHVS and FNYEAQ. CDR3 protein: CASSSDTRSQFF. The DNA for the CDR3 is TGTGCCAGCAGCTCCGACACGCGATCGCAGTTCTTC.

The V call is TRBV18, the J call TRBJ2-7; 7 bases fit TRBD1. Germline V CDR1 and CDR2: KGHSH, LQKENI. V was clipped by 1 base and J by 6 bases; unmatched bases: 15. This CDR3 has 17 amino acids. DNA for the CDR3: TGTGCCAGCTCACCACTTCCGTTCGGACAGGTCTCTGGCGAGCAGTACTTC. Residues: CASSPLPFGQVSGEQYF.

The gene calls are TRBV6-2 or TRBV6-3 and TRBJ2-3; D is undetermined. The CDR3 runs 14 residues. Germline CDR1 and CDR2: MNHEY and SVGEGT. Trimming cost V 1 base and J 7 bases, with 12 bases left between them. The CDR3 reads CASSYLATSYTQYF. The CDR3, as DNA: TGTGCCAGCAGTTACTTAGCTACGAGTTATACGCAGTATTTT.

This sequence joins TRBV7-2 and TRBJ1-5; weak D call: TRBD1 (6 bases). Germline CDR1 reads SGHTA; CDR2 reads FQGNSA. V was shortened by 2 bases and J by 4 bases, with 12 bases between the two germline ends. CDR3 length: 15 residues. CDR3 sequence reads: CASSLSAGENQPQHF. The DNA for the CDR3 is TGTGCCAGCAGCTTATCGGCAGGGGAAAATCAGCCCCAGCATTTT.

CDR3 sequence reads: CASSVRTTHYEQYF. The CDR3 DNA reads as TGTGCCAGCAGCGTAAGGACTACCCATTACGAGCAGTACTTC. This sequence joins TRBV3-1 (or the pseudogene TRBV3-2) and TRBJ2-7; D may be TRBD2 (6 bases). Germline V gene data show CDR1 as LGHDT and CDR2 as YNNKEL (reference sequence). The ends were cut back, 5 bases at V and 4 bases at J, with 15 bases in the middle. There are 14 residues in the CDR3.

This clone was found a few times. The chain's CDR3 is CASSLSSDSYEQYF. The CDR3 DNA reads as TGCGCCAGCAGCTTGTCTAGCGATTCCTACGAGCAGTACTTC. V is TRBV5-1 and J is TRBJ2-7, with D perhaps TRBD2 (6 bases). Trimming took off 1 base at V and 1 base at J, with 9 bases between the two ends. The CDR3 runs to 14 residues. The germline V gene has CDR1 SGHRS and CDR2 YFSETQ.